This T cell receptor (beta chain) was obtained from a study of blood T cell repertoires in COVID-19. Whole-study context: Researchers got acute and convalescent COVID-19 samples from the United States, Italy and Spain. Sources were T cells, B-cell-depleted T cells, or PBMCs; the material itself was cDNA or gDNA.

Trimming stripped 3 bases from V and 4 bases from J, with 15 bases between. The CDR3 covers 15 residues. Germline lookup yields CDR1 MNHEY and CDR2 SMNVEV (reference sequence). Per the original data handling: Estimation of nucleated cell counts relied on the amplification of reference gene primers. The protocol was immunoSEQ multiplex PCR, while the TCRdb copy is restricted to in-frame clones and leaves out a portion. That table gives V, J and clone size, and the DNA gave D and trimming. The repertoire holds fewer than 350,000 clones, with about nine tenths as singletons. This clone came up a few times.

Material: peripheral blood. The clonotype was recovered from a woman under 40 with COVID-19, enrolled during active disease. The rearrangement joins TRBV27 to TRBJ1-2; D possibly corresponds to TRBD1 (6 bases). The CDR3 here is CASSFIGTTFYGYTF. CDR3 bases: TGTGCCAGCAGTTTTATCGGGACAACCTTCTATGGCTACACCTTC.